The 8 T cell receptor beta chains below all came from one sample that was sequenced in a study of blood T cell repertoires in COVID-19. Sequenced by immunoSEQ multiplex PCR; TCRdb stores in-frame clones only, minus some. Here the sample spans about 200,000 clones, around 82% being singletons. The sequenced sample consisted of peripheral blood. The receptors here all came from a woman between 35 and 50 years old with active or convalescent COVID-19.

The chain employs TRBV12-3 or TRBV12-4 and TRBJ1-2; tentatively, D is TRBD1 (5 bases). The ends were cut back, 7 bases at V and 3 bases at J, with 12 bases in the middle. The CDR3 runs 13 residues. The CDR3, as DNA: TGTGCCAGCACCTTGGGAGGGGACTATGGCTACACCTTC. Protein sequence: CASTLGGDYGYTF.

In its sample, this clone was seen a few times. The chain joins TRBV1 to TRBJ2-3; TRBD2 was called by the table and not checked on the DNA. TRBV1 is a documented pseudogene. The CDR3 consists of 16 residues. CDR3 in amino acids: CTSSPRTSGGTDTQYF. For the CDR3, the DNA is TGCACCAGCAGCCCCCGGACTAGCGGGGGCACAGATACGCAGTATTTT.

The V and J genes are TRBV27 and TRBJ2-1; 9 positions match TRBD2. The CDR3 is 16 residues long. The V and J ends lost 2 bases and 9 bases, in that order; junction bases with no gene match: 11. The V gene's germline CDR1 is MNHEY and CDR2 SMNVEV (reference sequence). The DNA for the CDR3 is TGTGCCAGCAGTTTACCCGGGACTAGCATACTTGGTGAGCAGTTCTTC. Protein: CASSLPGTSILGEQFF.

V is TRBV7-2 and J is TRBJ1-3; maybe TRBD1 (6 bases). The CDR3 runs to 14 residues. V was clipped by 5 bases and J by 4 bases, with 12 bases between them. CDR1 and CDR2 from the germline V gene are SGHTA and FQGNSA. The CDR3 is CASSLIQGGNTIYF. DNA for the CDR3: TGTGCCAGCAGCCTGATACAGGGAGGAAACACCATATATTTT.

The chain has TRBV6-4 and TRBJ2-2, with TRBD2 as a possible D gene (6 bases). Trimming cost V 4 bases and J 3 bases, with 12 bases left between them. The CDR3 extends over 15 amino acids. CDR1 is MRHNA and CDR2 is SNTAGT in the germline V gene. Written as DNA, the CDR3 is TGTGCCAGCAGTGCGTCGGGGGAGTACACCGGGGAGCTGTTTTTT. Protein: CASSASGEYTGELFF.

CDR3 sequence: CASSSSSGNTIYF. In DNA form, the CDR3 reads TGTGCCAGCAGTTCGAGCTCTGGAAACACCATATATTTT. The chain has TRBV6-4 and TRBJ1-3; D unclear. V was cut by 5 bases and J by 0 bases, with 5 bases left in between. The CDR3 runs 13 residues. Per the germline V gene, CDR1 is MRHNA and CDR2 is SNTAGT.

The rearrangement links TRBV5-6 to TRBJ2-1, with 12 nucleotides matching TRBD1. V shed 7 bases and J 10 bases; nucleotides not matched to a gene: 6. The CDR3 runs 13 residues. The V gene's germline CDR1 is SGHDT and CDR2 YYEEEE. In nucleotides, the CDR3 is TGTGCCAGCTCGGGACAGGGGGCGTGGGAGCAGTTCTTC. It codes for CASSGQGAWEQFF.

J is TRBJ2-5 and V is TRBV7-9; D may be TRBD2 (6 bases). The germline CDR1 and CDR2 sequences are SEHNR and FQNEAQ (reference sequence). This CDR3 spans 13 amino acids. Trimming shortened V by 6 bases and J by 5 bases, and 13 bases separated the two germline ends. The chain's CDR3 is CASRKAGRETQYF. The CDR3, as DNA: TGTGCCAGCAGAAAGGCGGGGCGGGAGACCCAGTACTTC.